This T cell receptor (beta chain) was captured in a study of T cells in Graves' hyperthyroidism and ophthalmopathy. CDR3 length: 13 residues. V was trimmed by 7 bases and J by 3 bases, leaving 13 bases between them. The authors took PBMCs from 7.5 to 10 ml fresh peripheral blood. Worth noting for this clonotype: This may stem from a read error, because a much larger clone lies one nucleotide away.

What was amplified from RNA transcripts were TCR beta CDR3 regions. In the first-round RT-PCR of the TCR CDR3, the HTBI primer set was used. One entry per CDR3 protein results from TCRdb running MiXCR on the multiplex PCR reads. The table lists 700,000 or so distinct CDR3 sequences, around 13% of them singletons. Sequencing was done on a sample of blood. The chain employs TRBV12-3 or TRBV12-4 and TRBJ2-7; no definite D call. The TCR originated in a woman aged 50 to 65 with Graves' ophthalmopathy. Here the CDR3 reads CASTFGRNYEQYF. In DNA, the CDR3 is TGTGCCAGCACCTTTGGGCGGAACTACGAGCAGTACTTC.